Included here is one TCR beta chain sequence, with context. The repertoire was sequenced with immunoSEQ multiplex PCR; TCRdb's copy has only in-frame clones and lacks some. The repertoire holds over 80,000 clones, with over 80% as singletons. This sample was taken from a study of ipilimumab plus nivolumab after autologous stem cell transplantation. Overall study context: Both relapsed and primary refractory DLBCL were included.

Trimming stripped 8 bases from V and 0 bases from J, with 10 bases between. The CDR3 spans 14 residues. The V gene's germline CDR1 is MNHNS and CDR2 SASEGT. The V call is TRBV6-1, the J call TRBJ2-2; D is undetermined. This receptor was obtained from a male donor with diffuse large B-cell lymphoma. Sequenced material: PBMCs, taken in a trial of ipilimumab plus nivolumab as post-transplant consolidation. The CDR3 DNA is TGTGCCAGCGTCCTAAGGGCGAACACCGGGGAGCTGTTTTTT. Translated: CASVLRANTGELFF.